Sequencing of this T cell receptor beta chain was carried out in a study of blood T cell repertoires in COVID-19. Trimming took 3 bases from V and 0 from J, leaving 17 bases between them. The V gene's germline CDR1 is SGHAT and CDR2 FQNNGV. The CDR3 has 17 residues. The assay was immunoSEQ multiplex PCR, and TCRdb's table has in-frame clones only and misses some. Here the sample spans 350,000 to 450,000 clones, 87% being singletons. Input material: peripheral blood. This TCR derives from a woman aged 60-75 years with COVID-19, enrolled during active disease. This chain links TRBV11-2 with TRBJ1-1; TRBD1 might be the D (5 bases). CDR3 residues: CASSLRRVGGLNTEAFF. The CDR3 nucleotides read TGTGCCAGCAGCTTGAGACGTGTCGGGGGACTGAACACTGAAGCTTTCTTT. Supplemented by reference TRBV11-2 and TRBJ1-1, the full variable domain reads EAGVAQSPRYKIIEKRQSVAFWCNPISGHATLYWYQQILGQGPKLLIQFQNNGVVDDSQLPKDRFSAERLKGVDSTLKIQPAKLEDSAVYLCASSLRRVGGLNTEAFFGQGTRLTVV.